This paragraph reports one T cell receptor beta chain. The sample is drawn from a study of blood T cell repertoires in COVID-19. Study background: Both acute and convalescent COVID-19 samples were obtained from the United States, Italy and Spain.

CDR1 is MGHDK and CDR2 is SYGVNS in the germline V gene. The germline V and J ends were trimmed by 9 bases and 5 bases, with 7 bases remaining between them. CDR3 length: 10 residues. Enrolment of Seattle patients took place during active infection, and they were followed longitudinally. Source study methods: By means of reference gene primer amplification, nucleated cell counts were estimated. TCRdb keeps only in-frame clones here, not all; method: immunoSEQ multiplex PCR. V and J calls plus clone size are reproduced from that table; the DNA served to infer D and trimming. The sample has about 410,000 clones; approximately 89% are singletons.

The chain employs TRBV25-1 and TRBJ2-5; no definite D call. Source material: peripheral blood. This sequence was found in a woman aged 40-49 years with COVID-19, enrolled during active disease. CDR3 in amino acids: CASFQETQYF. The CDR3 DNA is TGTGCCAGTTTCCAGGAGACCCAGTACTTC.